One sample yielded the 20 T cell receptor beta chains listed below, sequenced in a study of shared clonotypes between healthy human individuals. Using immunoSEQ multiplex PCR, the repertoire was profiled, and TCRdb retains in-frame clones only, with some absent. Of around 500,000 clones in the sample, around 85% were seen once. Input material: PBMCs. All receptors derive from a woman aged 40 to 49 in good health. Some clones in this sample may be carry-over from other donors' samples.

The table lists this clone with a few counts. The chain carries TRBV5-1 and TRBJ2-1; 11 bases line up with TRBD2. V shed 3 bases and J 7 bases; nucleotides not matched to a gene: 9. The CDR3 spans 16 residues. Looked up from germline, CDR1 is SGHRS and CDR2 is YFSETQ. The CDR3 spells CASSWTPGLAANEQFF. The CDR3 nucleotides read TGCGCCAGCAGCTGGACACCGGGACTAGCGGCTAATGAGCAGTTCTTC.

The J gene is TRBJ2-2, the V gene TRBV9; no clear D. V shed 0 bases and J shed 7 bases, with 10 bases lying between them. CDR1 SGDLS and CDR2 YYNGEE come from the germline V gene. This CDR3 is 14 amino acids long. The CDR3 DNA follows: TGTGCCAGCAGCGTAGTAGGCGAGGTCGGGGAGCTGTTTTTT. This sequence encodes CASSVVGEVGELFF. The complete variable domain, with remaining parts taken from reference TRBV9 and TRBJ2-2, reads DSGVTQTPKHLITATGQRVTLRCSPRSGDLSVYWYQQSLDQGLQFLIQYYNGEERAKGNILERFSAQQFPDLHSELNLSSLELGDSALYFCASSVVGEVGELFFGEGSRLTVL.

The genes are TRBV27 and TRBJ2-7, with 7 positions matching TRBD1. The CDR3 spans 13 residues. The V gene end was trimmed by 10 bases and the J gene end by 5 bases; junction bases not matched to a gene: 11. CDR1 and CDR2 from the germline V gene are MNHEY and SMNVEV (reference sequence). In nucleotides, the CDR3 is TGTGCCACCAGACAGGGTTATTGGGACGAGCAGTACTTC. It specifies CATRQGYWDEQYF.

The chain has TRBV11-3 and TRBJ2-5; possibly TRBD1 for D (6 bases). CDR1 SGHNT and CDR2 YENEEA come from the germline V gene. The V and J ends lost 6 bases and 7 bases respectively, with 18 bases between them. CDR3 size: 14 residues. The CDR3 coding sequence is TGTGCCAGCAGTACCGGGACACCCCTAGGGACCCAGTACTTC. Amino acid sequence: CASSTGTPLGTQYF.

The gene calls are TRBV28 and TRBJ2-7; possibly TRBD1 for D (6 bases). CDR1 and CDR2 from the germline V gene are MDHEN and SYDVKM. V was pared by 4 bases and J by 5 bases, with 15 bases between. This CDR3 spans 14 amino acids. CDR3 in amino acids: CASSSTGAGNEQYF. CDR3 coding DNA: TGTGCCAGCAGTTCGACAGGCGCTGGTAACGAGCAGTACTTC.

The V call is TRBV25-1, the J call TRBJ1-4; unclear D gene. Germline CDR1 MGHDK, CDR2 SYGVNS. Trimming stripped 4 bases from V and 5 bases from J, with 8 bases between. The CDR3 is made up of 13 amino acids. The CDR3 DNA is TGTGCCAGCAGTGGAACTATAAATGAAAAACTGTTTTTT. Residues: CASSGTINEKLFF. Full variable domain (rest looked up from reference TRBV25-1 and TRBJ1-4): EADIYQTPRYLVIGTGKKITLECSQTMGHDKMYWYQQDPGMELHLIHYSYGVNSTEKGDLSSESTVSRIRTEHFPLTLESARPSHTSQYLCASSGTINEKLFFGSGTQLSVL.

This clone was counted ten times or more. Other DNA sequences in the sample encode the same CDR3. The chain is built from TRBV28 and TRBJ1-1; tentative D call: TRBD1 (5 bases). This CDR3 spans 14 amino acids. Germline V gene data show CDR1 as MDHEN and CDR2 as SYDVKM. The ends were cut back, 4 bases at V and 4 bases at J, with 13 bases in the middle. CDR3 region: CASSSLGEGTEAFF. The CDR3 DNA reads as TGTGCCAGCAGTTCACTAGGGGAGGGCACTGAAGCTTTCTTT.

The CDR3 DNA sequence: TGTGCCAGCACCACCTGGGGGACAGGGATTGAGACCCAGTACTTC. Encoded protein: CASTTWGTGIETQYF. The gene calls are TRBV6-1 and TRBJ2-5; 9 bases line up with TRBD1. Unmatched junction bases numbered 11, after V lost 7 bases and J lost 5 bases. The CDR3 is made up of 15 amino acids. Germline V CDR1 and CDR2: MNHNS, SASEGT.

Turning to this clone: This likely traces to a read error, being one base from a far larger clone. The rearrangement links TRBV7-8 to TRBJ2-3, with 12 bases that match TRBD2. The CDR3 is 18 amino acids. The V gene's germline CDR1 is SGHVS and CDR2 FQNEAQ. The trim removed 1 base at V and 8 bases at J, leaving 13 bases unmatched. DNA for the CDR3: TGTGCCAGCAGCTTAGAGGCTAGCGGGAGGGCATGGGCAGGTACGCAGTATTTT. Protein: CASSLEASGRAWAGTQYF.

For the CDR3, the DNA is TGTGCCACCAGCAGAGATCATGGCGAGACCCAGTACTTC. Encoded protein: CATSRDHGETQYF. V usage is TRBV15 and J usage is TRBJ2-5; D unresolved. Germline V gene sequence: CDR1 LNHNV, CDR2 YYDKDF (reference sequence). Between the trimmed V and J ends, which lost 0 bases and 5 bases, there was a span of 7 bases. The CDR3 is 13 amino acids. Full variable domain (missing parts from reference TRBV15 and TRBJ2-5): DAMVIQNPRYQVTQFGKPVTLSCSQTLNHNVMYWYQQKSSQAPKLLFHYYDKDFNNEADTPDNFQSRRPNTSFCFLDIRSPGLGDTAMYLCATSRDHGETQYFGPGTRLLVL.

V and J are TRBV7-8 and TRBJ2-3; either TRBD1 or TRBD2 may fit D (6 bases each). Germline CDR1 is SGHVS and CDR2 is FQNEAQ. This CDR3 has 15 amino acids. V dropped 0 bases and J dropped 3 bases, with 10 bases sitting between them. The CDR3 nucleotides read TGTGCCAGCAGCTTAGCGGGGGGCAGGACAGATACGCAGTATTTT. Translation: CASSLAGGRTDTQYF.

The chain uses TRBV7-2 and TRBJ2-5, with a possible D match to TRBD2 (5 bases). CDR3 length: 16 amino acids. Germline CDR1 SGHTA, CDR2 FQGNSA. Trimming stripped 0 bases from V and 1 base from J, with 12 bases between. This chain's CDR3 is CASSLADWSIQETQYF. In DNA, the CDR3 is TGTGCCAGCAGCTTAGCGGACTGGTCGATCCAAGAGACCCAGTACTTC.

On this clone itself: A read error is likely here: a far larger clone is one base away. V usage is TRBV10-2 and J usage is TRBJ1-3; TRBD1 matches at 10 bases. This CDR3 is 15 amino acids long. The germline V gene has CDR1 WSHSY and CDR2 SAAADI. DNA of the CDR3: TGCGCCAGCGGTGATGGACAGGGGGCTGGAAACACCATATATTTT. Translation gives CASGDGQGAGNTIYF.

The chain recombines TRBV18 with TRBJ2-3; 10 bases line up with TRBD2. The CDR3 contains 15 residues. With V trimmed by 5 bases and J by 5 bases, 7 bases remained unmatched. The germline V gene encodes CDR1 KGHSH and CDR2 LQKENI. CDR3: CASSNLAGEVDTQYF. The DNA of the CDR3 is TGTGCCAGCTCAAACCTAGCGGGAGAAGTAGATACGCAGTATTTT.

J is TRBJ2-7 and V is TRBV7-8; D not resolved. Deletions cut 4 bases from V and 2 bases from J, with 12 bases between. Germline V gene lookup returns CDR1 SGHVS and CDR2 FQNEAQ. The CDR3 consists of 14 residues. This CDR3 reads CASSSGPTAYEQYF. CDR3 DNA: TGTGCCAGCAGCTCCGGCCCAACAGCCTACGAGCAGTACTTC.

Details on this clone: This likely reflects a read error, since a far larger clone is one base away. Other nucleotide sequences in the sample specify the same CDR3. This chain uses TRBV29-1 with TRBJ2-3, with TRBD2 identical over 9 bases. This CDR3 has 17 amino acids. Per the germline V gene, CDR1 is SQVTM and CDR2 is ANQGSEA. V was pared by 7 bases and J by 0 bases, with 14 bases of the junction left unmatched. CDR3 coding DNA: TGCAGCGCCGACGGGACCAGCGGGAGGATGAGCACAGATACGCAGTATTTT. Translating gives CSADGTSGRMSTDTQYF.

Regarding this clone: A far bigger clonotype differs at one base, so this is likely a read error. The genes are TRBV6-5 and TRBJ2-3; no clear D. The CDR3 has 13 amino acids. Germline-derived CDR1 and CDR2 are MNHEY and SVGAGI. V was cut by 0 bases and J by 0 bases, with 1 base left in between. The DNA of the CDR3 is TGTGCCAGCAGTTACTCTAGCACAGATACGCAGTATTTT. Protein: CASSYSSTDTQYF.

The chain combines TRBV7-9 with TRBJ2-1; 12 nucleotides align to TRBD2. The CDR3 sequence is 15 residues long. V lost 8 bases and J lost 8; bases outside the gene matches: 10. CDR1 SEHNR and CDR2 FQNEAQ come from the germline V gene (reference sequence). In DNA form, the CDR3 reads TGTGCCAGCCGACCCCGACTAGCGGGAGCAGATGAGCAGTTCTTC. As protein: CASRPRLAGADEQFF.

The chain has TRBV30 and TRBJ1-5; D call uncertain. CDR1 GTSNPN and CDR2 SVGIG come from the germline V gene (reference sequence). The CDR3 contains 13 residues. V lost 3 bases and J 3 bases, leaving 9 bases between the germline ends. DNA for the CDR3: TGTGCCTGGAGCCGCAGTACCAATCAGCCCCAGCATTTT. This encodes CAWSRSTNQPQHF.

Turning to this clone: Germline is not matched at one junction end, which may reflect a read error. The chain employs TRBV10-3 and TRBJ2-7, with a tentative D call TRBD2 (6 bases). Germline values: CDR1 ENHRY, CDR2 SYGVKD. The CDR3 loop spans 15 amino acids. In DNA form, the CDR3 reads TGTGCCATCAGAGCTCTAGGGACTCTAAACTACGAGCGGTACTTC. It is translated as CAIRALGTLNYERYF.